The T cell receptor beta chain described here comes from a study of blood T cells in healthy people across ages. The ends lost 6 bases at V and 6 bases at J; junction bases unmatched: 21. The CDR3 spans 18 residues. Germline V gene sequence: CDR1 DFQATT, CDR2 SNEGSKA (reference sequence). A second PCR, run for about 7 to 11 cycles, used a sample-barcoded 5' primer plus a J-beta primer mix. TCRdb itself ran the 5' RACE reads through MiXCR, one entry per CDR3 protein. The repertoire consists of a few hundred thousand distinct CDR3 sequences, with roughly 29% occurring once and the leading ten covering less than 20%. On this clonotype: Its matching antigen is unknown.

Every sample yielded at least 6.5 million isolated PBMCs. Regarding the study as a whole: Because sorting was not performed, PBMCs prevented conclusive naive versus antigen-experienced comparison. When one million T cells were used, diversity estimates were thought to be underestimates. TCR beta diversity per million T cells fell roughly linearly with age.

This clonotype was sampled from a woman in her sixties or seventies in good health. Sequencing was performed on blood. This sequence joins TRBV20-1 and TRBJ2-3; TRBD2 agrees at 10 bases. The CDR3 protein is CSARPPLGHSGGIDTQYF. DNA for the CDR3: TGCAGTGCAAGACCCCCCCTAGGGCATAGCGGGGGGATTGATACGCAGTATTTT.